The clone carrying this TCR beta chain came up many times. This sample is drawn from a study of T-cell reconstitution after alpha-beta-depleted transplantation in children. This CDR3 has 14 amino acids. V was trimmed by 8 bases and J by 0 bases, leaving 11 bases between them. As it was prepared, the TCRbeta library received unique molecular identifiers. TCRdb ran MiXCR on the PCR reads and lists one entry per CDR3 protein. The table records hundreds of thousands of distinct CDR3 sequences, about 14% of them present only once. This sequence was found in a human donor who donated a stem cell graft to a child with Fanconi anemia. The J gene is TRBJ1-5, the V gene TRBV12-3 or TRBV12-4; the D is unclear. Sequenced material: PBMCs, taken from the stem cell graft. CDR3 nucleotide sequence: TGTGCCAGCTTGGCTGGGAATAGCAATCAGCCCCAGCATTTT. It yields the protein CASLAGNSNQPQHF.